This TCR beta chain stems from a study of Ad26.COV2.S vaccination and SARS-CoV-2 variants. Whole-study findings and limits: Measurement of non-spike TCR breadth gave similar results in vaccine and placebo recipients.

A note on this clone: Its specificity is unknown.

Only in-frame clones appear in the TCRdb table, and some are missing; sequencing was by immunoSEQ multiplex PCR. Of around 340,000 clones in the sample, 65% to 90% were seen once. Treatment given: around 19 received Ad26.COV2.S at low or high dose, single or two shots; a few received placebo; per-sample allocation not given. Sampling was performed 63 days after the first vaccine or placebo injection. This sequence was found in a person aged 18-60 years who received the Ad26.COV2.S COVID-19 vaccine or a placebo. The material was peripheral blood, obtained in a trial of Ad26.COV2.S vaccine versus placebo.

The CDR3 DNA reads TGCGCCAGCAGCCAAGTCGTGCAGTTGGGTACCGGGGAGCTGTTTTTT. Its protein product is CASSQVVQLGTGELFF. This chain joins TRBV4-3 and TRBJ2-2; no clear D gene. The germline V and J ends were trimmed by 1 base and 5 bases, with 14 bases remaining between them. Germline assignment: CDR1 LGHNA and CDR2 YSLEER. The CDR3 is made up of 16 amino acids.